Listed here are 14 T cell receptor beta chains from one sample, sequenced in a study of T cells in women clearing cervical HPV infection. Data came from immunoSEQ multiplex PCR; TCRdb stores just in-frame clones and leaves some out. The repertoire table contains about 40,000 clones. Sample: blood buffy coat. The receptors stem from a woman between 18 and 69 years old with a cervical HPV16 infection that either progressed to CIN3+ or cleared (not recorded which).

Remarks on this clone: The missing CDR3 end, 3 residues past where the read stops, is filled in from the germline J gene. The chain recombines TRBV5-4 with TRBJ2-1, with 9 bases fitting TRBD1. Germline lookup yields CDR1 SGHNT and CDR2 YYREEE (reference sequence). V gave up 2 bases and J gave up 2 bases; unmatched junction bases: 5. The CDR3 covers 16 residues. This chain's CDR3 is CASSFRTGAPYNEQFF. The covered CDR3 bases are TGTGCCAGCAGCTTTAGGACAGGGGCTCCCTACAATGAG.

Turning to this clone: The read is 3 residues too short to cover the CDR3 end, so that end is filled in from the germline J gene. The chain is built from TRBV2 and TRBJ1-2; no reliable D call. CDR1 and CDR2 from the germline V gene are SNHLY and FYNNEI. This CDR3 comprises 15 residues. Partial CDR3 DNA: TGTGCCAGCAGTGAACGACTAGCGGCTATCTACGAC. This sequence encodes CASSERLAAIYD. The CDR3, in full, reads CASSERLAAIYDYTF.

In the case of this clone: The read ends 3 residues before the CDR3 terminus; that terminus is restored from the germline J gene. The chain uses TRBV29-1 and TRBJ1-2, with D unresolved. The CDR3 totals 12 residues. V lost 4 bases, J lost 4 bases, and 10 bases lay in between. The germline CDR1 and CDR2 sequences are SQVTM and ANQGSEA. Partial CDR3 DNA: TGCAGCGTTGTAATACAGAGCTATGGC. Encoded protein: CSVVIQSYG. The CDR3 in full is CSVVIQSYGYTF.

Notes on this clone: Read coverage stops 3 residues before the CDR3 terminus; the germline J gene supplies the remainder. The chain is built from TRBV30 and TRBJ2-3, with TRBD1 identical over 11 bases. Germline V CDR1 and CDR2: GTSNPN, SVGIG (reference sequence). The V and J ends lost 5 bases and 4 bases, in that order; junction bases with no gene match: 5. There are 14 residues in the CDR3. CDR3 sequence reads: CAWAGTGGSDTQYF. CDR3 DNA (partial): TGTGCCTGGGCCGGGACAGGGGGTTCAGATACG.

CDR3 DNA, as far as it was read: TGTGCCAGCATCCCAGTTCAGGCCTACGAC. Encoded protein: CASIPVQAYD. The CDR3 as a whole reads CASIPVQAYDYTF. The chain is built from TRBV7-9 and TRBJ1-2; D ambiguous. The read ends 3 residues early relative to the CDR3; the germline J gene fills the gap. Germline loops: CDR1 SEHNR, CDR2 FQNEAQ (reference sequence). The CDR3 sequence is 13 residues long.

CDR3 DNA (partial): TGTGCCAGTAGTATAGGGTCCCTTTTCGGTGAG. Its translation is CASSIGSLFGE. The complete CDR3 protein is CASSIGSLFGEQFF. The V call is TRBV19, the J call TRBJ2-1; no firm D call. The CDR3 extends 3 residues past the end of the read, so its final part is completed from the germline J gene. In germline, CDR1 is LNHDA, CDR2 SQIVND (reference sequence). The CDR3 runs 14 residues. The V end lost 1 base, the J end lost 9 bases, and 13 bases lay between the germline ends.

To note about this clone: The CDR3 end is not reached by the read, which stops 3 residues before it; the germline J gene fills it in. This chain links TRBV11-2 with TRBJ1-2; possibly TRBD1 for D (5 bases). Germline assignment: CDR1 SGHAT and CDR2 FQNNGV. This CDR3 has 14 amino acids. CDR3 bases read: TGTGCCAGCAGCTTAGTTCGGCTGGACAATGAG. Protein: CASSLVRLDNE. The full CDR3 protein reads CASSLVRLDNEYTF.

As to this clone: Read sequence stops 3 residues before the CDR3 end, and the germline J gene provides the missing end. V gene TRBV19 combines with J gene TRBJ2-1; 10 nucleotides align to TRBD1. The V and J ends lost 4 bases and 5 bases, in that order; junction bases with no gene match: 5. Germline CDR1 LNHDA, CDR2 SQIVND (reference sequence). This CDR3 spans 15 amino acids. CDR3 sequence reads: CASSTRQGANNEQFF. The DNA read from the CDR3 is TGTGCCAGTAGTACCCGACAGGGGGCTAACAATGAG.

On this clone itself: One junction end disagrees with the germline gene, perhaps due to a read error. CDR3 residues: CAISDPLTGGNAKNSQYF. The sequenced part of the CDR3 DNA is TGTGCCATCAGTGACCCCCTGACAGGGGGCAATGCCAAAAACAGT. The V gene is TRBV10-3, the J gene TRBJ2-4, with 10 positions matching TRBD1. The DNA ends 3 residues before the CDR3 does, and the rest of the CDR3 is filled in from the germline J gene. CDR1 and CDR2 from the germline V gene are ENHRY and SYGVKD. The CDR3 contains 18 residues.

A note on this clone: The DNA ends 3 residues before the CDR3 does, and the rest of the CDR3 is filled in from the germline J gene. V and J are TRBV5-1 and TRBJ2-1, with D unclear. Trimming took 0 bases from V and 8 from J, leaving 9 bases between them. CDR1 and CDR2 (germline): SGHRS, YFSETQ. The CDR3 totals 13 residues. CDR3: CASSLGDRDEQFF. Partial CDR3 DNA: TGCGCCAGCAGCTTGGGTGATAGGGATGAG. Full variable domain (remainder filled in from reference TRBV5-1 and TRBJ2-1): KAGVTQTPRYLIKTRGQQVTLSCSPISGHRSVSWYQQTPGQGLQFLFEYFSETQRNKGNFPGRFSGRQFSNSRSEMNVSTLELGDSALYLCASSLGDRDEQFFGPGTRLTVL.

A word on this clone: Sequencing ends 3 residues short of the CDR3 end; the germline J gene provides the rest. The chain is built from TRBV30 and TRBJ1-2; D is unresolved. Germline-derived CDR1 and CDR2 are GTSNPN and SVGIG (reference sequence). This CDR3 is 15 amino acids long. CDR3 DNA, as far as it was read: TGTGCCTGGAGTGTACGATTAGCGGGAGTGTACGAC. This codes for CAWSVRLAGVYD. The whole CDR3 reads CAWSVRLAGVYDYTF.

Details on this clone: The read finishes 3 residues shy of the CDR3 end, and the germline J gene is used to complete it. V is TRBV19 and J is TRBJ1-2; D gene ambiguous. This CDR3 is 13 amino acids long. CDR1 is LNHDA and CDR2 is SQIVND in the germline V gene (reference sequence). The DNA read from the CDR3 is TGTGCCAGTAGTATAGTTTCAGACTACGAC. It codes for CASSIVSDYD. The entire CDR3 is CASSIVSDYDYTF.

Comment on this clone: The read ends 3 residues shy of where the CDR3 ends; the end is completed using the germline J gene. The rearrangement joins TRBV18 to TRBJ1-1; TRBD1 matches 10 bases. The CDR3 runs to 12 residues. The germline gives CDR1 KGHSH, CDR2 LQKENI. CDR3 DNA, as far as it was read: TGTGCCAGCTCACCGGGGGACAGGGGA. It encodes CASSPGDRG. The full CDR3 is CASSPGDRGAFF.

As concerns this clone: Sequencing ends 3 residues short of the CDR3 end; the germline J gene provides the rest. The V gene is TRBV10-2, the J gene TRBJ1-4; D is unresolved. The CDR3 contains 15 residues. Trimming removed 11 bases at V and 2 bases at J, with 18 bases between. The V gene's germline CDR1 is WSHSY and CDR2 SAAADI. This CDR3 reads CASRKGVGTNEKLFF. The CDR3 DNA, read in part, is TGCGCCTCCCGTAAGGGTGTTGGGACTAATGAAAAA.